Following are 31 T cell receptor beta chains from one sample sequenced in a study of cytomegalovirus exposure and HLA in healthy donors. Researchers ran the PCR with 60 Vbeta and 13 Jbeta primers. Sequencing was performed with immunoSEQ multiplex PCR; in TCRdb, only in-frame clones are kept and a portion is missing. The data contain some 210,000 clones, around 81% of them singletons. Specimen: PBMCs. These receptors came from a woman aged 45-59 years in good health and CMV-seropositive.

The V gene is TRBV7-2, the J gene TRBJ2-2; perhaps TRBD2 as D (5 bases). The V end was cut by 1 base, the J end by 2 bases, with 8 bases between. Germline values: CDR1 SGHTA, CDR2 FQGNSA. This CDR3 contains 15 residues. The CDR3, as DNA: TGTGCCAGCAGCTTAGTACTAGTCAACACCGGGGAGCTGTTTTTT. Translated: CASSLVLVNTGELFF.

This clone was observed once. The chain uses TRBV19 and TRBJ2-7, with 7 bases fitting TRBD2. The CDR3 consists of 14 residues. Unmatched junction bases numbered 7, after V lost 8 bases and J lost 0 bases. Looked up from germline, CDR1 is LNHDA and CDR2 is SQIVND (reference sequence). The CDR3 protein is CASAGEESSYEQYF. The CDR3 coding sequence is TGTGCCAGTGCGGGGGAGGAAAGCTCCTACGAGCAGTACTTC.

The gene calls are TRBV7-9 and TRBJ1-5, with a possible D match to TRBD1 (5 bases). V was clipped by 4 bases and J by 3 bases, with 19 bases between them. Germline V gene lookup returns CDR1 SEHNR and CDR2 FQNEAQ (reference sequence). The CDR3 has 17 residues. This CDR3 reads CASSSGGGALANQPQHF. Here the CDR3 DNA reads TGTGCCAGCAGCTCAGGAGGAGGGGCCCTCGCCAATCAGCCCCAGCATTTT.

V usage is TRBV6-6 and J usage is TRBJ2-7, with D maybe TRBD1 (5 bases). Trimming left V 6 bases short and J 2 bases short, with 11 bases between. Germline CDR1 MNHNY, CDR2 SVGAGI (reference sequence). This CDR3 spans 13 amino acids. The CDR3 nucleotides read TGTGCCAGCAGCTCCGGACATCCCTACGAGCAGTACTTC. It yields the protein CASSSGHPYEQYF.

CDR3 residues: CASSLGPTREKLFF. The CDR3, as DNA: TGTGCCAGCAGCTTAGGGCCGACTCGTGAAAAACTGTTTTTT. This chain uses TRBV7-8 with TRBJ1-4; the D is unclear. The V gene's germline CDR1 is SGHVS and CDR2 FQNEAQ. With 1 base removed from V and 7 bases from J, the gap between germline ends came to 10 bases. The CDR3 consists of 14 residues.

DNA for the CDR3: TGTGCCAGCAAAAGGGGTGGAGAGACCCAGTACTTC. The encoded protein is CASKRGGETQYF. The J gene is TRBJ2-5, the V gene TRBV6-5, with D perhaps TRBD1 (5 bases). Germline-derived CDR1 and CDR2 are MNHEY and SVGAGI. Trimming left V 7 bases short and J 4 bases short, with 10 bases between. CDR3 length equals 12 residues.

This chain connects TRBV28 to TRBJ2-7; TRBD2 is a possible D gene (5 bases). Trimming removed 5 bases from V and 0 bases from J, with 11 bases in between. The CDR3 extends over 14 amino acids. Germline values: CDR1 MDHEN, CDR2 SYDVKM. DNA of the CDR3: TGTGCCAGCAGTCCCGGACTTTACTCCTACGAGCAGTACTTC. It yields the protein CASSPGLYSYEQYF.

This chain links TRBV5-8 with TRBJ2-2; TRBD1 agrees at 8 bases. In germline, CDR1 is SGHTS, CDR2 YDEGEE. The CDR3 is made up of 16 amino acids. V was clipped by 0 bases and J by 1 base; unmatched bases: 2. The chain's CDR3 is CASSLEGTGNTGELFF. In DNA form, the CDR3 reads TGTGCCAGCAGCTTGGAAGGGACAGGGAACACCGGGGAGCTGTTTTTT.

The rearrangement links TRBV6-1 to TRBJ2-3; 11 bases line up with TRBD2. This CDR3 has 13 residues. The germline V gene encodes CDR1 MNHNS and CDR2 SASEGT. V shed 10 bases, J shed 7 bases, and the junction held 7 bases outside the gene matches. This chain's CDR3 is CAINSGGANTQYF. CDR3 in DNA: TGTGCCATCAATAGCGGGGGGGCCAATACGCAGTATTTT.

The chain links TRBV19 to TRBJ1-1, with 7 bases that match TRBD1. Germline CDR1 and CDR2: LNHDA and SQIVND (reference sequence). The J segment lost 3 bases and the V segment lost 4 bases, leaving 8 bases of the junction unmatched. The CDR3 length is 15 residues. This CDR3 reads CASSTTGSGHTEAFF. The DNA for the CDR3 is TGTGCCAGTAGTACGACAGGGTCCGGGCACACTGAAGCTTTCTTT.

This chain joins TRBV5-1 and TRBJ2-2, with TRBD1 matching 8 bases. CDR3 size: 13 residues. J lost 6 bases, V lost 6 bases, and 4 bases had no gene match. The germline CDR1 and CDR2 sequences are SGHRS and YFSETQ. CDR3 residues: CASTGGNAGELFF. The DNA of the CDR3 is TGCGCCAGCACAGGGGGCAACGCCGGGGAGCTGTTTTTT.

The CDR3 region is CASSLSGTGGSPLHF. CDR3 DNA sequence: TGTGCCAGCAGCTTGTCCGGGACAGGGGGTTCACCCCTCCACTTT. The V call is TRBV11-3, the J call TRBJ1-6; TRBD1 matches at 11 bases. V lost 3 bases, J lost 9 bases, and 4 bases stayed unmatched. This CDR3 has 15 residues. Germline V gene lookup returns CDR1 SGHNT and CDR2 YENEEA. The full variable domain, completed using reference TRBV11-3 and TRBJ1-6, is EAGVVQSPRYKIIEKKQPVAFWCNPISGHNTLYWYLQNLGQGPELLIRYENEEAVDDSQLPKDRFSAERLKGVDSTLKIQPAELGDSAVYLCASSLSGTGGSPLHFGNGTRLTVT.

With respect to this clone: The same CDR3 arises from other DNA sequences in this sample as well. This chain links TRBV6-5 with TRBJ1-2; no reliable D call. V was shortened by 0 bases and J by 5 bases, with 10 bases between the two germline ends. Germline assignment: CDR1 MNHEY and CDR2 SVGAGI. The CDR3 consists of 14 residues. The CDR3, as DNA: TGTGCCAGCAGTTACTCCCGCGGACTATATGGCTACACCTTC. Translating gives CASSYSRGLYGYTF.

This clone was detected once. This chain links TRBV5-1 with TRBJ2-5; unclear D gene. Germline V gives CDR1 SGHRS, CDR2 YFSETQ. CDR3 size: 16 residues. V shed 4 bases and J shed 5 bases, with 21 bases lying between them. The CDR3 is CASSPRSIAPRETQYF. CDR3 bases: TGCGCCAGCAGCCCCCGATCGATCGCGCCTCGGGAGACCCAGTACTTC.

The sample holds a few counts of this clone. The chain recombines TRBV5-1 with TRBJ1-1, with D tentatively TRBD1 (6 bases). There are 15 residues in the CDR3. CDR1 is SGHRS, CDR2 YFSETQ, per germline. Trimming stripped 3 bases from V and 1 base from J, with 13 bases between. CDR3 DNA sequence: TGCGCCAGCAGCTCAGGGACACCTCCGAACACTGAAGCTTTCTTT. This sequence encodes CASSSGTPPNTEAFF.

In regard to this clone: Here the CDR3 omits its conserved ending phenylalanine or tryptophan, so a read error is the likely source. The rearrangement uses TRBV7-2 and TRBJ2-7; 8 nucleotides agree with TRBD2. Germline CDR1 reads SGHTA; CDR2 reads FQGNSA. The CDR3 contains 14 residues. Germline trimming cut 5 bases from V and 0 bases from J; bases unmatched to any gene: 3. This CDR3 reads CASSPGGVSYEQYL. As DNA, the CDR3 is TGTGCCAGCAGCCCGGGAGGGGTCTCCTACGAGCAGTACCTC.

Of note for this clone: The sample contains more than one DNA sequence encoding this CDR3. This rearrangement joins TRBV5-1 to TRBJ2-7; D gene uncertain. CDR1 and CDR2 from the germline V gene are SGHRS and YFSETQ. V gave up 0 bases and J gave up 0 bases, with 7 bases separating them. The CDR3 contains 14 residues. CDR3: CASSLGTVSYEQYF. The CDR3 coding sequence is TGCGCCAGCAGCTTGGGAACGGTCTCCTACGAGCAGTACTTC.

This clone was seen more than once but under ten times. Written as DNA, the CDR3 is TGTGCCAGCAGCGTCGCCAGGCGGACTACCAATTCACCCCTCCACTTT. As protein: CASSVARRTTNSPLHF. This rearrangement joins TRBV21-1 to TRBJ1-6. TRBV21-1 is recorded as a pseudogene. The CDR3 is 16 amino acids.

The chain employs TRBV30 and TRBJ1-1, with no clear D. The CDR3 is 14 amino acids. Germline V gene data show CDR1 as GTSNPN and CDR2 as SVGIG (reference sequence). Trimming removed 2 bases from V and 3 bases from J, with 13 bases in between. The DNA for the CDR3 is TGTGCCTGGAGTCCCCCCACTACCGACACTGAAGCTTTCTTT. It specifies CAWSPPTTDTEAFF.

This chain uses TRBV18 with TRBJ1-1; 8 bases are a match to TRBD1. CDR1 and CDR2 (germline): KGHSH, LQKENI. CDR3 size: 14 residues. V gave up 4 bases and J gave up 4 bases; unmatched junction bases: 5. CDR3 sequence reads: CASSQNTGGTEAFF. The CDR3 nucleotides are TGTGCCAGCTCACAGAACACAGGGGGCACTGAAGCTTTCTTT. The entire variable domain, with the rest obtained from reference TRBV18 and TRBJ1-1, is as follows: NAGVMQNPRHLVRRRGQEARLRCSPMKGHSHVYWYRQLPEEGLKFMVYLQKENIIDESGMPKERFSAEFPKEGPSILRIQQVVRGDSAAYFCASSQNTGGTEAFFGQGTRLTVV.

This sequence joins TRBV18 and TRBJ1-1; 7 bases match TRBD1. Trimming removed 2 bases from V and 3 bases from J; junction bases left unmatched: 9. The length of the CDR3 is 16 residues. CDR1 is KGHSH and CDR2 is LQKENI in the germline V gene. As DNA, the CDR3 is TGTGCCAGCTCACCATTCCCCACAGGGGTCTACACTGAAGCTTTCTTT. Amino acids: CASSPFPTGVYTEAFF.

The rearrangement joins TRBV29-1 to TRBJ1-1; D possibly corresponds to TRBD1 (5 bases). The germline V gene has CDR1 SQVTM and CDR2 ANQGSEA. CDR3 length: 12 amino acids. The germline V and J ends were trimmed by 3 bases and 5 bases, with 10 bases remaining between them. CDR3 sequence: CSVEGRETEAFF. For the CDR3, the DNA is TGCAGCGTTGAGGGGCGGGAGACTGAAGCTTTCTTT.

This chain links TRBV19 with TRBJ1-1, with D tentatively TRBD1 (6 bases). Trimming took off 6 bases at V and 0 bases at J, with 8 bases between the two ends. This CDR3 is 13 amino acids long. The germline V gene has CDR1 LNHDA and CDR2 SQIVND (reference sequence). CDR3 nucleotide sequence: TGTGCCAGTAGGGGGACACTGAACACTGAAGCTTTCTTT. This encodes CASRGTLNTEAFF.

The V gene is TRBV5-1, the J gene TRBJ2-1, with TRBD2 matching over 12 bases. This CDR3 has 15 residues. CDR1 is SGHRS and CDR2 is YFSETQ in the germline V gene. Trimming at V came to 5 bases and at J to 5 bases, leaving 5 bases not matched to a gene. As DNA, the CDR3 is TGCGCCAGCAGGCAGACTAGCGGGGGTCACAATGAGCAGTTCTTC. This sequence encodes CASRQTSGGHNEQFF.

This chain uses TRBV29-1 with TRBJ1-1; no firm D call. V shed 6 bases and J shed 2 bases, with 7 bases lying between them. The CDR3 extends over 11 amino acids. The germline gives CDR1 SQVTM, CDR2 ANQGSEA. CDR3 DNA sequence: TGCAGCGTAGCACCTAACACTGAAGCTTTCTTT. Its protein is CSVAPNTEAFF.

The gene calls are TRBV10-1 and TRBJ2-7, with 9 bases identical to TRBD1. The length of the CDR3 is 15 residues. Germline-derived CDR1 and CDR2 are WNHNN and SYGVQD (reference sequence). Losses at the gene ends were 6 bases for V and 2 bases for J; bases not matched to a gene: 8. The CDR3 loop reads CASRTRDRATYEQYF. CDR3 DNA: TGCGCCAGCAGGACCCGGGACAGGGCCACCTACGAGCAGTACTTC.

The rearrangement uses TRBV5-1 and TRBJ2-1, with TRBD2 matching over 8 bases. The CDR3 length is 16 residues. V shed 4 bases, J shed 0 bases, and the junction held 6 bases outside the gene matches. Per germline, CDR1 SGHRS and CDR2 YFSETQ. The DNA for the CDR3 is TGCGCCAGCAGCCCTTCGGGGGGGGCCTCCTACAATGAGCAGTTCTTC. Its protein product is CASSPSGGASYNEQFF.

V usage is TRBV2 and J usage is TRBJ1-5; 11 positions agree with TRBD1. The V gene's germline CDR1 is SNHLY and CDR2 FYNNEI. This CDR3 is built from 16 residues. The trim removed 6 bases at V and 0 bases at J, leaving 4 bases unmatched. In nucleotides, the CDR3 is TGTGCCAGCAGGTGGGGACAGGGGGTTAGCAATCAGCCCCAGCATTTT. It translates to CASRWGQGVSNQPQHF.

CDR3 protein: CASSLRRGFTDTQYF. The CDR3 bases are TGCGCCAGCAGCTTGAGGCGGGGGTTCACAGATACGCAGTATTTT. The rearrangement links TRBV5-1 to TRBJ2-3, with 7 bases fitting TRBD2. The germline V gene encodes CDR1 SGHRS and CDR2 YFSETQ. The CDR3 totals 15 residues. With V trimmed by 1 base and J by 2 bases, 4 bases remained unmatched.

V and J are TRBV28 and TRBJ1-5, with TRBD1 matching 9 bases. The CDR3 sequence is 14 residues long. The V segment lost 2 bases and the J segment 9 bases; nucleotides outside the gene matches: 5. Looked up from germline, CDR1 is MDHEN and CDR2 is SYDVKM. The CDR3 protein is CASSLGTGRRPQHF. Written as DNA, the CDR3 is TGTGCCAGCAGTTTAGGGACAGGGAGGAGGCCCCAGCATTTT.

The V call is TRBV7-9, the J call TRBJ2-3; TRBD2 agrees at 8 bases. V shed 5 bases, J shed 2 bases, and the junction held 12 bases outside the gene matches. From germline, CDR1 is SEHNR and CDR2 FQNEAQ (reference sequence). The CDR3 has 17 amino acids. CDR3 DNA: TGTGCCAGCAGCCCGAAAGGGTTAGCGGGGATCACAGATACGCAGTATTTT. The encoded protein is CASSPKGLAGITDTQYF.